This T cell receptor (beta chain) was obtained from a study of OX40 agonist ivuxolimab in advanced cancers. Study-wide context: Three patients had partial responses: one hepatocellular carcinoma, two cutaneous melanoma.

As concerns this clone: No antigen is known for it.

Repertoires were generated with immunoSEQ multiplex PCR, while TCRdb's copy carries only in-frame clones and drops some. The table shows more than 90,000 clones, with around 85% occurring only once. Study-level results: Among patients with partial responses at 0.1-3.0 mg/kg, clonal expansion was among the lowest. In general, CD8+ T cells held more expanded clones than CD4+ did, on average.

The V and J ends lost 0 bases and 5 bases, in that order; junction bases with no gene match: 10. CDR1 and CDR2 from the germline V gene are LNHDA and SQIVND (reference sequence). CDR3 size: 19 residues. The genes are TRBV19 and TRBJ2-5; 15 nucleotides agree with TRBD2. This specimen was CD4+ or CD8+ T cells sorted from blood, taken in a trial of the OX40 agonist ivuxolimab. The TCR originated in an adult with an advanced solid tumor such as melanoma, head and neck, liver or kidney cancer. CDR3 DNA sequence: TGTGCCAGTAGTATAGACTCACGGACTAGCGGGAGGGCCGGTGAGACCCAGTACTTC. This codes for CASSIDSRTSGRAGETQYF.